These 25 T cell receptor beta chains were sequenced from one sample in a study of T cell responses to AZD1222 COVID-19 vaccine. Sequencing was performed with immunoSEQ multiplex PCR; in TCRdb, only in-frame clones are kept and a portion is missing. This sample has about 140,000 clones; about 90% occur once, and the top ten carry just under 3%. Sequencing used peripheral blood, obtained on day 0 of AZD1222 vaccination. These receptors were collected from an adult in good health.

The chain couples TRBV16 to TRBJ2-1; TRBD2 agrees at 10 bases. Germline V gene data show CDR1 as KGHSY and CDR2 as FQNENV. V shed 4 bases and J 9 bases; nucleotides not matched to a gene: 12. This CDR3 is 16 amino acids long. The CDR3 bases are TGTGCCAGCAGCCCTCAAGCGGGAGGGCCGGGGGGTGAGCAGTTCTTC. Amino acid sequence: CASSPQAGGPGGEQFF.

The chain combines TRBV24-1 with TRBJ2-3, with D perhaps matching TRBD1 or TRBD2 (5 bases each). The V gene's germline CDR1 is KGHDR and CDR2 SFDVKD. Trimming removed 3 bases from V and 2 bases from J, with 11 bases in between. CDR3 length: 15 amino acids. The CDR3 sequence is CATSDPRDPTDTQYF. The CDR3 nucleotides are TGTGCCACCAGTGATCCCCGGGACCCCACAGATACGCAGTATTTT.

In nucleotides, the CDR3 is TGTGCCAGCAGTGTGACAGGGAATGAAAAACTGTTTTTT. It translates to CASSVTGNEKLFF. J is TRBJ1-4 and V is TRBV6-2 or TRBV6-3; 7 nucleotides match TRBD1. Germline V gives CDR1 MNHEY, CDR2 SVGEGT. This CDR3 is 13 amino acids long. Trimming took 5 bases from V and 5 from J; bases not matched to a gene: 2.

The V gene is TRBV6-2 or TRBV6-3, the J gene TRBJ2-3, with 8 bases that match TRBD2. Germline CDR1 is MNHEY and CDR2 is SVGEGT. This CDR3 is 15 amino acids long. V lost 5 bases to trimming and J lost 3 bases; unmatched junction nucleotides: 7. CDR3: CASSGSGSGTDTQYF. The CDR3, as DNA: TGTGCCAGCAGTGGAAGCGGGAGCGGGACAGATACGCAGTATTTT.

Only one count was recorded for this clone. This chain joins TRBV6-2 or TRBV6-3 and TRBJ1-5; TRBD1 matches at 8 bases. This CDR3 has 15 amino acids. Germline V lookup: CDR1 MNHEY, CDR2 SVGEGT. After removal of 2 bases from V and 6 bases from J, the junction contained 6 bases not matched to a gene. The CDR3 DNA sequence: TGTGCCAGCAGTTACGACAGGGGCATCGCTCAGCCCCAGCATTTT. This translates into CASSYDRGIAQPQHF.

This clone was found once. The rearrangement links TRBV2 to TRBJ1-6; tentative D call: TRBD1 (6 bases). The V and J ends lost 4 bases and 8 bases respectively, with 15 bases between them. CDR1 SNHLY and CDR2 FYNNEI come from the germline V gene. This CDR3 is built from 15 residues. The CDR3 here is CASSGRDGGHSPLHF. The CDR3 DNA follows: TGTGCCAGCAGTGGCCGGGACGGGGGCCATTCACCCCTCCACTTT.

In DNA, the CDR3 is TGCAGTGCTAGTAAAGGACAGGGGGCTCCTAACTATGGCTACACCTTC. Its translation is CSASKGQGAPNYGYTF. The chain joins TRBV20-1 to TRBJ1-2, with 11 bases fitting TRBD1. This CDR3 has 16 residues. CDR1 DFQATT and CDR2 SNEGSKA come from the germline V gene (reference sequence). The V gene end was trimmed by 3 bases and the J gene end by 0 bases; junction bases not matched to a gene: 6.

The chain employs TRBV18 and TRBJ1-1; 8 nucleotides align to TRBD1. This CDR3 has 15 residues. V was pared by 4 bases and J by 7 bases, with 11 bases of the junction left unmatched. Germline loops: CDR1 KGHSH, CDR2 LQKENI. CDR3 nucleotides: TGTGCCAGCTCACAGGGACAGGTCCGCAATATTGAAGCTTTCTTT. It yields the protein CASSQGQVRNIEAFF.

Points on this clone: The junction and the germline gene differ at one end; a read error may be behind it. The chain couples TRBV28 to TRBJ2-7; 14 bases align to TRBD2. Germline loops: CDR1 MDHEN, CDR2 SYDVKM. The CDR3 has 12 residues. The CDR3 region is CASSSGLAGGLF. The CDR3 coding sequence is TGTGCCAGCAGTTCCGGACTAGCGGGAGGTCTCTTC.

This clone was counted only a few times. The chain joins TRBV18 to TRBJ2-1; TRBD2 is a possible D gene (6 bases). The CDR3 contains 14 residues. V was shortened by 2 bases and J by 6 bases, with 11 bases between the two germline ends. Germline V gene data show CDR1 as KGHSH and CDR2 as LQKENI. The DNA for the CDR3 is TGTGCCAGCTCACCAGGTGCGGGACGCAATGAGCAGTTCTTC. Protein sequence: CASSPGAGRNEQFF.

CDR3 region: CASSRLAVTAVNEQFF. The CDR3 nucleotides are TGTGCCAGTAGCCGCCTAGCGGTCACCGCGGTTAATGAGCAGTTCTTC. The genes are TRBV19 and TRBJ2-1, with 7 bases that match TRBD2. With V trimmed by 6 bases and J by 7 bases, 15 bases remained unmatched. This CDR3 is built from 16 residues. Germline CDR1 LNHDA, CDR2 SQIVND (reference sequence).

The V call is TRBV30, the J call TRBJ2-2, with a possible D match to TRBD1 (6 bases). Germline-derived CDR1 and CDR2 are GTSNPN and SVGIG (reference sequence). This CDR3 contains 13 residues. The germline V and J ends were trimmed by 8 bases and 0 bases, with 10 bases remaining between them. The CDR3 bases are TGTGCCGTCGACAGGTCGAACACCGGGGAGCTGTTTTTT. Its protein product is CAVDRSNTGELFF.

The genes are TRBV5-4 and TRBJ1-6, with TRBD1 matching 11 bases. This CDR3 comprises 15 residues. With V trimmed by 2 bases and J by 8 bases, 3 bases remained unmatched. Germline loops: CDR1 SGHNT, CDR2 YYREEE (reference sequence). This CDR3 is CASSFRDRGYSPLHF. The DNA of the CDR3 is TGTGCCAGCAGCTTCAGGGACAGGGGGTATTCACCCCTCCACTTT.

This chain links TRBV10-1 with TRBJ2-1; the D call may be TRBD1 or TRBD2 (5 bases each). From germline, CDR1 is WNHNN and CDR2 SYGVQD (reference sequence). V was pared by 7 bases and J by 4 bases, with 29 bases between. The CDR3 is 19 residues long. CDR3: CASTHRWGLRLLAYNEQFF. For the CDR3, the DNA is TGCGCCAGCACCCATCGGTGGGGGTTGAGGCTCCTAGCTTACAATGAGCAGTTCTTC.

This clone was seen a few times. J is TRBJ2-1 and V is TRBV6-2 or TRBV6-3; 10 nucleotides match TRBD2. This CDR3 region has 15 residues. The trim removed 6 bases at V and 5 bases at J, leaving 7 bases unmatched. Germline V gives CDR1 MNHEY, CDR2 SVGEGT. The CDR3 sequence is CASSLAGEGHNEQFF. The CDR3 bases are TGTGCCAGCAGCCTAGCGGGGGAAGGGCACAATGAGCAGTTCTTC.

The chain has TRBV5-6 and TRBJ1-2, with 7 bases matching TRBD1. Losses at the gene ends were 4 bases for V and 4 bases for J; bases not matched to a gene: 16. Germline V gene sequence: CDR1 SGHDT, CDR2 YYEEEE. This CDR3 is built from 17 residues. CDR3 nucleotide sequence: TGTGCCAGCAGCACGGTGTGGATTACAGGGGCGGGCTATGGCTACACCTTC. Its translation is CASSTVWITGAGYGYTF.

In this sample, this clone turned up once. The V and J genes are TRBV7-8 and TRBJ1-5, with 7 positions matching TRBD1. The CDR3 loop spans 17 amino acids. CDR1 and CDR2 from the germline V gene are SGHVS and FQNEAQ. Trimming at V came to 1 base and at J to 3 bases, leaving 9 bases not matched to a gene. The DNA of the CDR3 is TGTGCCAGCAGCTTAGTGACAGGGAAGGAGCTCAATCAGCCCCAGCATTTT. Residues: CASSLVTGKELNQPQHF.

CDR3 DNA sequence: TGTGCCAGCAGCGGCCGACAGGGGGCAAATGAGCAGTTCTTC. It yields the protein CASSGRQGANEQFF. J is TRBJ2-1 and V is TRBV9, with 10 nucleotides matching TRBD1. V gave up 3 bases and J gave up 7 bases; unmatched junction bases: 4. Germline V gene lookup returns CDR1 SGDLS and CDR2 YYNGEE. The CDR3 covers 14 residues.

The chain joins TRBV5-1 to TRBJ1-2, with D perhaps matching TRBD1 (6 bases). The CDR3 contains 16 residues. The ends were cut back, 4 bases at V and 8 bases at J, with 24 bases in the middle. CDR1 is SGHRS, CDR2 YFSETQ, per germline. The CDR3 loop reads CASSGSTGSPFYGYTF. CDR3 in DNA: TGCGCCAGCAGCGGATCAACAGGGTCCCCTTTTTACGGCTACACCTTC.

This chain connects TRBV20-1 to TRBJ1-2; D uncertain. The CDR3 consists of 11 residues. The V end lost 1 base, the J end lost 12 bases, and 12 bases lay between the germline ends. Germline CDR1 reads DFQATT; CDR2 reads SNEGSKA (reference sequence). CDR3 nucleotides: TGCAGTGCTAGAGTCGGGCCGGCCCACACCTTC. It is translated as CSARVGPAHTF.

This chain connects TRBV6-5 to TRBJ2-1, with 8 bases that match TRBD1. The germline gives CDR1 MNHEY, CDR2 SVGAGI. The V gene end was trimmed by 5 bases and the J gene end by 7 bases; junction bases not matched to a gene: 7. The CDR3 sequence is 14 residues long. The CDR3 reads CASSPDRARNEQFF. For the CDR3, the DNA is TGTGCCAGCAGTCCGGACAGGGCGAGAAATGAGCAGTTCTTC.

The V call is TRBV27, the J call TRBJ2-7; 9 bases line up with TRBD1. Trimming took 5 bases from V and 5 from J; bases not matched to a gene: 10. Germline lookup yields CDR1 MNHEY and CDR2 SMNVEV (reference sequence). This CDR3 region has 15 residues. DNA of the CDR3: TGTGCCAGCAGTGACTCCGGGACAGGGAGCCACGAGCAGTACTTC. Encoded protein: CASSDSGTGSHEQYF.

This chain joins TRBV11-2 and TRBJ2-7, with TRBD2 identical over 15 bases. This CDR3 spans 15 amino acids. The germline V gene has CDR1 SGHAT and CDR2 FQNNGV. J gave up 6 bases and V 7 bases, and 7 bases lay outside the gene matches. This CDR3 reads CASTTGLAGGLEQYF. The CDR3 nucleotides read TGTGCCAGCACCACGGGACTAGCGGGAGGTCTCGAGCAGTACTTC.

The V and J genes are TRBV9 and TRBJ2-3; D is uncertain. The germline V and J ends were trimmed by 3 bases and 5 bases, with 7 bases remaining between them. Per the germline V gene, CDR1 is SGDLS and CDR2 is YYNGEE. CDR3 size: 12 residues. The CDR3: CASSAERDTQYF. CDR3 nucleotides: TGTGCCAGCAGCGCCGAAAGAGATACGCAGTATTTT.

The rearrangement joins TRBV18 to TRBJ1-1; D uncertain. V was pared by 2 bases and J by 0 bases, with 7 bases between. Germline CDR1 is KGHSH and CDR2 is LQKENI. The CDR3 runs 14 residues. CDR3 bases: TGTGCCAGCTCACCAGATTTTATGAACACTGAAGCTTTCTTT. Protein product: CASSPDFMNTEAFF.